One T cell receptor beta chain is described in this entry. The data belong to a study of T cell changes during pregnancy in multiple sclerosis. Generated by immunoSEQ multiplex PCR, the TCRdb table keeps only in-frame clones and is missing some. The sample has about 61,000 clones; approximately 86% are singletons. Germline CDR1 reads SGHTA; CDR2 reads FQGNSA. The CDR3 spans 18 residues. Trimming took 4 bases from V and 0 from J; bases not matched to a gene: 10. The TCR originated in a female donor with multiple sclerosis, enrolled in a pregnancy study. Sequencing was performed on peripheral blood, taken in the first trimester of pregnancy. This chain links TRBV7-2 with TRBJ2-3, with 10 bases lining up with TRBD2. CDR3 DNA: TGTGCCAGCAGCTCGTTAGCGGGAGGACCACATAGCACAGATACGCAGTATTTT. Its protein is CASSSLAGGPHSTDTQYF.